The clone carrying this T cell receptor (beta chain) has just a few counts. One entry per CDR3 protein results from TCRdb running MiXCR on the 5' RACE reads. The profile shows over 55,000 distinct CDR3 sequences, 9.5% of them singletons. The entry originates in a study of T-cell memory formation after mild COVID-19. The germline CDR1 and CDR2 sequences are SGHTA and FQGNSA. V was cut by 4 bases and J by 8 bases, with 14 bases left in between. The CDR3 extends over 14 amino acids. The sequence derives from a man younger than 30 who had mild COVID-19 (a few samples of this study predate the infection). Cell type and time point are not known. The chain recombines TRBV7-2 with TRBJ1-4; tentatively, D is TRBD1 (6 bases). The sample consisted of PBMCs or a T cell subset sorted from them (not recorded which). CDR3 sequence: CASSSQGLGEKLFF. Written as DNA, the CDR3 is TGTGCCAGCAGCTCTCAGGGGCTCGGGGAAAAACTGTTTTTT.